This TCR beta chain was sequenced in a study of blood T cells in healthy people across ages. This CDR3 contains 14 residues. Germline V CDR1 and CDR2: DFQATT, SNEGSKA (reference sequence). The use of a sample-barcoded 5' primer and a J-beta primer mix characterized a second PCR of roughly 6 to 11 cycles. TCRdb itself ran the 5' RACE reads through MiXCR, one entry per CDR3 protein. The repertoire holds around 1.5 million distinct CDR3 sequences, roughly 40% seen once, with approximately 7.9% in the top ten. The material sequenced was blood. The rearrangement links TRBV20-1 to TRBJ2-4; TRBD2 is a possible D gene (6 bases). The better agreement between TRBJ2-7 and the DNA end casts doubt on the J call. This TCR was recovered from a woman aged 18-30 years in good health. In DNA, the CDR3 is TGCAGTGCTACTGGGGCTAGCGTCCTCTACGAGCAGTACTTC. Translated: CSATGASVLYEQYF.